Below, 17 T cell receptor beta chains from the same sample are listed, as sequenced in a study of cytomegalovirus exposure and HLA in healthy donors. The primer mix had 60 Vbeta and 13 Jbeta primers. Measured with immunoSEQ multiplex PCR; TCRdb has only the in-frame clones, and not every one. This table lists around 50,000 clones. The sequencing sample was made of PBMCs. The source of these receptors is a woman aged 40 to 49 in good health and CMV-seronegative.

Judged by frequency, this clone is medium-sized (0.01 to 0.1%). The chain links TRBV5-5 to TRBJ2-1; 15 bases are a match to TRBD2. The CDR3 is made up of 17 amino acids. Germline CDR1 and CDR2: SGHKS and YYEKEE (reference sequence). Trimming removed 4 bases from V and 7 bases from J; junction bases left unmatched: 9. The CDR3 region is CASSRPGLAGGTNEQFF. CDR3 bases: TGTGCCAGCAGCCGGCCGGGACTAGCGGGAGGAACGAATGAGCAGTTCTTC.

This chain joins TRBV10-3 and TRBJ1-2, with a tentative D call TRBD1 (6 bases). V lost 0 bases to trimming and J lost 4 bases, with 6 bases between them. CDR1 and CDR2 from the germline V gene are ENHRY and SYGVKD. This CDR3 region has 13 residues. The CDR3 nucleotides are TGTGCCATCAGTGAGTCGGACAGCTATGGCTACACCTTC. Its translation is CAISESDSYGYTF.

V and J are TRBV30 and TRBJ1-1, with 11 bases that match TRBD1. V was clipped by 0 bases and J by 5 bases; unmatched bases: 14. This CDR3 has 18 residues. The germline V gene has CDR1 GTSNPN and CDR2 SVGIG (reference sequence). CDR3 coding DNA: TGTGCCTGGAGTGTACCATGGGACAGGGGGTTACTAGGGACTGAAGCTTTCTTT. Encoded protein: CAWSVPWDRGLLGTEAFF.

The V and J genes are TRBV4-3 and TRBJ2-1; tentatively, D is TRBD1 (6 bases). V was pared by 0 bases and J by 0 bases, with 6 bases between. Germline CDR1 LGHNA, CDR2 YSLEER. The CDR3 has 15 residues. The CDR3 coding sequence is TGCGCCAGCAGCCAAGAGGACAGCTCCTACAATGAGCAGTTCTTC. As protein: CASSQEDSSYNEQFF.

The chain joins TRBV10-1 to TRBJ1-6, with 7 bases fitting TRBD1. CDR3 size: 15 residues. Germline-derived CDR1 and CDR2 are WNHNN and SYGVQD (reference sequence). V was pared by 7 bases and J by 8 bases, with 11 bases of the junction left unmatched. In DNA form, the CDR3 reads TGCGCCAGCACCTTCGGCACAGGGGATGATTCACCCCTCCACTTT. Protein: CASTFGTGDDSPLHF.

The V call is TRBV7-9, the J call TRBJ2-5; the match to TRBD1 covers 7 bases. Gene TRBJ2-7 matches the end of the DNA better, so the J call may be wrong. In germline, CDR1 is SEHNR, CDR2 FQNEAQ (reference sequence). This CDR3 has 15 amino acids. The DNA of the CDR3 is TGTGCCAGCAGCCCAAATCCGACAGGGATCTACGAGCAGTACTTC. This gives the protein CASSPNPTGIYEQYF.

Measured by frequency, this clone is medium-sized (0.01 to 0.1%). The chain uses TRBV4-3 and TRBJ2-1, with 9 bases matching TRBD1. CDR3 length equals 15 residues. The V gene end was trimmed by 0 bases and the J gene end by 5 bases; junction bases not matched to a gene: 2. Germline V CDR1 and CDR2: LGHNA, YSLEER. The CDR3 sequence is CASSQEQGADNEQFF. The DNA of the CDR3 is TGCGCCAGCAGCCAAGAACAGGGGGCAGACAATGAGCAGTTCTTC.

In DNA, the CDR3 is TGTGCCAGCTCACCTCCCGGGACAGGGAGTCGGCCCCAGCATTTT. This sequence encodes CASSPPGTGSRPQHF. The chain combines TRBV18 with TRBJ1-5; TRBD1 agrees at 9 bases. Germline CDR1 reads KGHSH; CDR2 reads LQKENI. CDR3 size: 15 residues. V lost 3 bases to trimming and J lost 9 bases; unmatched junction nucleotides: 9.

The chain recombines TRBV18 with TRBJ2-7, with D maybe TRBD1 (6 bases). Germline V gene lookup returns CDR1 KGHSH and CDR2 LQKENI. V was trimmed by 4 bases and J by 1 base, leaving 14 bases between them. The CDR3 totals 15 residues. The chain's CDR3 is CASSQYRDKSYEQYF. CDR3 bases: TGTGCCAGCTCACAATACCGGGACAAGTCCTACGAGCAGTACTTC.

The CDR3 region has the DNA TGTGCCAGCAGCCAAGCCGTCCCTGAGCAGTTCTTC. Translated: CASSQAVPEQFF. This sequence joins TRBV13 and TRBJ2-1, with D unclear. Germline V gene lookup returns CDR1 PRHDT and CDR2 FYEKMQ (reference sequence). The CDR3 covers 12 residues. Trimming removed 5 bases from V and 9 bases from J, with 11 bases in between.

The chain uses TRBV4-1 and TRBJ1-3, with TRBD1 matching over 7 bases. Germline V gene sequence: CDR1 MGHRA, CDR2 YSYEKL. The CDR3 runs 17 residues. J was trimmed by 0 bases and V by 2 bases; bases with no gene match: 7. CDR3 amino acids: CASSQSGQTSSGNTIYF. The CDR3 DNA is TGCGCCAGCAGCCAATCGGGACAGACAAGCTCTGGAAACACCATATATTTT.

The chain is built from TRBV6-1 and TRBJ1-2; D gene uncertain. Germline CDR1 and CDR2: MNHNS and SASEGT. The CDR3 is 13 residues long. Trimming removed 4 bases from V and 6 bases from J, with 12 bases in between. The CDR3 sequence is CASSVFVDNGYTF. The CDR3 nucleotides are TGTGCCAGCAGTGTATTTGTTGACAATGGCTACACCTTC.

The chain is built from TRBV19 and TRBJ2-1, with 12 bases lining up with TRBD2. The junction had 4 bases not matched to a gene; V was cut back by 5 bases and J by 5 bases. This CDR3 contains 15 residues. The germline gives CDR1 LNHDA, CDR2 SQIVND (reference sequence). As DNA, the CDR3 is TGTGCCAGTAGTGCTAGCGGGAGGGTGGACAATGAGCAGTTCTTC. Protein: CASSASGRVDNEQFF.

The V and J genes are TRBV18 and TRBJ1-4; TRBD1 might be the D (5 bases). There are 15 residues in the CDR3. V was pared by 3 bases and J by 3 bases, with 11 bases between. Germline V gene sequence: CDR1 KGHSH, CDR2 LQKENI. This chain's CDR3 is CASSPGQLANEKLFF. The CDR3 region has the DNA TGTGCCAGCTCACCGGGGCAGTTGGCTAATGAAAAACTGTTTTTT.

The J gene is TRBJ2-7, the V gene TRBV7-8; a weak D match, TRBD1 (6 bases). Germline V CDR1 and CDR2: SGHVS, FQNEAQ. Trimming shortened V by 6 bases and J by 2 bases, and 14 bases separated the two germline ends. The CDR3 has 14 amino acids. The CDR3 sequence is CASSDRTVTYEQYF. DNA for the CDR3: TGTGCCAGCAGTGACAGGACTGTAACCTACGAGCAGTACTTC. Variable domain in full (rest from reference TRBV7-8 and TRBJ2-7): GAGVSQSPRYKVAKRGQDVALRCDPISGHVSLFWYQQALGQGPEFLTYFQNEAQLDKSGLPSDRFFAERPEGSVSTLKIQRTQQEDSAVYLCASSDRTVTYEQYFGPGTRLTVT.

V usage is TRBV5-1 and J usage is TRBJ2-3; D might be TRBD1 (5 bases). Germline lookup yields CDR1 SGHRS and CDR2 YFSETQ. The CDR3 consists of 18 residues. V was pared by 0 bases and J by 1 base, with 18 bases between. CDR3 nucleotides: TGCGCCAGCAGCTTGGCCTTCAGGACAATTACGGGCACAGATACGCAGTATTTT. Protein product: CASSLAFRTITGTDTQYF.

This rearrangement joins TRBV19 to TRBJ2-5, with 12 bases lining up with TRBD2. Germline V gene data show CDR1 as LNHDA and CDR2 as SQIVND (reference sequence). The CDR3 is 16 amino acids. Unmatched junction bases numbered 6, after V lost 3 bases and J lost 4 bases. The CDR3 loop reads CASSILLAGGPETQYF. The CDR3 nucleotides are TGTGCCAGTAGTATCTTACTAGCGGGAGGTCCAGAGACCCAGTACTTC.